The 31 T cell receptor beta chains below all came from one sample that was sequenced in a study of cytomegalovirus exposure and HLA in healthy donors (dated by TCRdb to about 2017). The library relied on the immunoSEQ multiplex PCR assay. A mixture of 60 forward primers for TCR Vbeta segments and 13 reverse primers for TCR Jbeta segments was used in the multiplex PCR. This is the immuneACCESS table as TCRdb keeps it, with only in-frame sequences that have V and J called. A part of the clones is gone; compared with another copy, unresolved V genes explain less than half, and the rest is unexplained. This sample lists about 110,000 clones; roughly 69% were detected once. The top ten hold about 5% of the sample. Sequenced: PBMCs. Every receptor here comes from a woman in her 70s in good health and CMV-seropositive.

This clone was found a few times. The CDR3 DNA is TGTGCCTGGTCGGGGACAGCTGATAATTCACCCCTCCACTTT. Amino acid sequence: CAWSGTADNSPLHF. The genes are TRBV30 and TRBJ1-6, with 7 positions matching TRBD1. Looked up from germline, CDR1 is GTSNPN and CDR2 is SVGIG (reference sequence). With V trimmed by 5 bases and J by 5 bases, 6 bases remained unmatched. This CDR3 region has 14 residues.

The rearrangement joins TRBV30 to TRBJ1-1; 10 bases are a match to TRBD1. Germline V CDR1 and CDR2: GTSNPN, SVGIG (reference sequence). J gave up 5 bases and V 3 bases, and 6 bases lay outside the gene matches. The CDR3 has 14 residues. CDR3: CAWSATGGWTEAFF. Here the CDR3 DNA reads TGTGCCTGGAGCGCGACAGGGGGCTGGACTGAAGCTTTCTTT.

This chain connects TRBV4-3 to TRBJ2-3; TRBD2 matches at 10 bases. CDR1 is LGHNA, CDR2 YSLEER, per germline. V lost 0 bases to trimming and J lost 2 bases; unmatched junction nucleotides: 11. The CDR3 spans 19 residues. CDR3 nucleotides: TGCGCCAGCAGCCAAGAATGGCTAGCGGGGGATTTTGACACAGATACGCAGTATTTT. Its translation is CASSQEWLAGDFDTDTQYF.

This chain joins TRBV6-5 and TRBJ1-1; D gene ambiguous. The V and J ends lost 0 bases and 1 base respectively, with 9 bases between them. This CDR3 region has 15 residues. The germline gives CDR1 MNHEY, CDR2 SVGAGI. The CDR3, as DNA: TGTGCCAGCAGTTACTCCGCGACAACGAACACTGAAGCTTTCTTT. Residues: CASSYSATTNTEAFF.

J is TRBJ2-1 and V is TRBV11-3; 11 bases are shared with TRBD2. The CDR3 has 17 amino acids. Germline CDR1 SGHNT, CDR2 YENEEA. After removal of 0 bases from V and 4 bases from J, the junction contained 5 bases not matched to a gene. The DNA of the CDR3 is TGTGCCAGCAGCTTAGACGCGACTAGCGGGGATTACAATGAGCAGTTCTTC. Translation: CASSLDATSGDYNEQFF.

This chain connects TRBV6-5 to TRBJ1-2; D is ambiguous. Germline V gene sequence: CDR1 MNHEY, CDR2 SVGAGI. The CDR3 loop spans 14 amino acids. Trimming stripped 2 bases from V and 0 bases from J, with 7 bases between. In DNA, the CDR3 is TGTGCCAGCAGTTACACTCACCCTAACTATGGCTACACCTTC. This gives the protein CASSYTHPNYGYTF.

The chain uses TRBV5-1 and TRBJ1-1; D perhaps matches TRBD1 (6 bases). The CDR3 extends over 14 amino acids. The germline gives CDR1 SGHRS, CDR2 YFSETQ. Trimming left V 4 bases short and J 1 base short, with 11 bases between. The CDR3 here is CASSQGQSNTEAFF. As DNA, the CDR3 is TGCGCCAGCAGCCAAGGACAGTCGAACACTGAAGCTTTCTTT.

Worth noting for this clone: This specimen includes other DNA sequences encoding the same CDR3. The chain joins TRBV9 to TRBJ2-3; D gene unclear. V lost 0 bases and J 4 bases, leaving 9 bases between the germline ends. The germline V gene encodes CDR1 SGDLS and CDR2 YYNGEE. This CDR3 is built from 14 residues. Here the CDR3 reads CASSVDLAADTQYF. The CDR3 region has the DNA TGTGCCAGCAGCGTAGACTTGGCGGCAGATACGCAGTATTTT. Based on the CDR3 plus reference TRBV9 and TRBJ2-3, the full variable domain is DSGVTQTPKHLITATGQRVTLRCSPRSGDLSVYWYQQSLDQGLQFLIQYYNGEERAKGNILERFSAQQFPDLHSELNLSSLELGDSALYFCASSVDLAADTQYFGPGTRLTVL.

This chain connects TRBV7-6 to TRBJ2-3; 7 bases align to TRBD1. Germline-derived CDR1 and CDR2 are SGHVS and FNYEAQ. V lost 1 base and J lost 0; bases outside the gene matches: 1. This CDR3 is 15 amino acids long. CDR3 DNA: TGTGCCAGCAGCTTAGGGGGACAGAGCACAGATACGCAGTATTTT. Its translation is CASSLGGQSTDTQYF.

V and J are TRBV7-8 and TRBJ1-6; a weak D match, TRBD1 (5 bases). This CDR3 spans 15 amino acids. The ends were cut back, 5 bases at V and 5 bases at J, with 13 bases in the middle. CDR1 SGHVS and CDR2 FQNEAQ come from the germline V gene. The CDR3 DNA sequence: TGTGCCAGCAGCCCCCAGGAGGGGAATAATTCACCCCTCCACTTT. Its protein is CASSPQEGNNSPLHF.

This clone appeared a few times. The rearrangement links TRBV6-5 to TRBJ2-7; tentatively, D is TRBD1 (5 bases). Germline V lookup: CDR1 MNHEY, CDR2 SVGAGI. Trimming stripped 2 bases from V and 0 bases from J, with 14 bases between. The CDR3 runs to 16 residues. The chain's CDR3 is CASSYPRTSNSYEQYF. The CDR3 region has the DNA TGTGCCAGCAGTTACCCCAGGACATCAAACTCCTACGAGCAGTACTTC.

This clone has only a few counts. The chain joins TRBV10-3 to TRBJ1-2, with 8 bases that match TRBD1. The CDR3 consists of 13 residues. Germline values: CDR1 ENHRY, CDR2 SYGVKD. J lost 5 bases, V lost 6 bases, and 5 bases had no gene match. Written as DNA, the CDR3 is TGTGCCATCAGCCTACAGGGGGATTATGGCTACACCTTC. It codes for CAISLQGDYGYTF.

CDR3 amino acids: CASRDRARTEAFF. CDR3 in DNA: TGTGCCAGTAGAGACAGAGCTAGGACTGAAGCTTTCTTT. The genes are TRBV19 and TRBJ1-1, with a weak D call TRBD1 (5 bases). The germline V and J ends were trimmed by 6 bases and 5 bases, with 13 bases remaining between them. The CDR3 length is 13 residues. Germline lookup yields CDR1 LNHDA and CDR2 SQIVND (reference sequence).

This chain uses TRBV5-1 with TRBJ2-5; D is possibly TRBD2 (5 bases). This CDR3 is 12 amino acids long. Trimming shortened V by 10 bases and J by 2 bases, and 12 bases separated the two germline ends. Looked up from germline, CDR1 is SGHRS and CDR2 is YFSETQ. CDR3 coding DNA: TGCGCCGGGGATGGACTTCAAGAGACCCAGTACTTC. Translating gives CAGDGLQETQYF.

The genes are TRBV5-4 and TRBJ1-1; tentatively, D is TRBD1 (5 bases). The CDR3 consists of 15 residues. Deletions cut 3 bases from V and 1 base from J, with 13 bases between. Germline CDR1 SGHNT, CDR2 YYREEE (reference sequence). The CDR3 DNA reads as TGTGCCAGCAGCTCCGCGGGGCACTCGAACACTGAAGCTTTCTTT. Protein product: CASSSAGHSNTEAFF.

J is TRBJ1-2 and V is TRBV20-1; D is unclear. CDR1 and CDR2 from the germline V gene are DFQATT and SNEGSKA (reference sequence). V was trimmed by 2 bases and J by 4 bases, leaving 5 bases between them. The CDR3 has 11 residues. For the CDR3, the DNA is TGCAGTGCTAGACAGATCTATGGCTACACCTTC. It encodes CSARQIYGYTF.

This clone has only a few counts. J is TRBJ2-2 and V is TRBV6-6, with 11 bases aligning to TRBD2. The V gene end was trimmed by 4 bases and the J gene end by 1 base; junction bases not matched to a gene: 2. The CDR3 is made up of 16 amino acids. Germline CDR1 and CDR2: MNHNY and SVGAGI (reference sequence). The chain's CDR3 is CASSFTSGRNTGELFF. The DNA for the CDR3 is TGTGCCAGCAGTTTCACTAGCGGGAGGAACACCGGGGAGCTGTTTTTT.

V gene TRBV5-4 combines with J gene TRBJ1-4; 7 bases line up with TRBD1. The CDR3 runs 17 residues. Trimming at V came to 5 bases and at J to 0 bases, leaving 10 bases not matched to a gene. Germline CDR1 SGHNT, CDR2 YYREEE (reference sequence). The chain's CDR3 is CASSLGGAGATNEKLFF. The CDR3 DNA sequence: TGTGCCAGCAGTTTAGGGGGCGCAGGGGCAACTAATGAAAAACTGTTTTTT.

V usage is TRBV5-1 and J usage is TRBJ2-5; 8 bases fit TRBD2. The CDR3 is 17 amino acids. Germline V gene lookup returns CDR1 SGHRS and CDR2 YFSETQ. V gave up 0 bases and J gave up 5 bases; unmatched junction bases: 12. The CDR3 DNA reads as TGCGCCAGCAGCTTGGGGACCTTTAGCGGGGTAGCGGAGACCCAGTACTTC. Its translation: CASSLGTFSGVAETQYF.

This sequence joins TRBV6-1 and TRBJ1-3; D is unresolved. The CDR3 length is 14 residues. V was pared by 7 bases and J by 0 bases, with 10 bases between. Germline CDR1 reads MNHNS; CDR2 reads SASEGT. The CDR3 loop reads CASIVAGSGNTIYF. CDR3 in DNA: TGTGCCAGCATCGTGGCAGGCTCTGGAAACACCATATATTTT.

The V call is TRBV5-1, the J call TRBJ1-2, with 7 bases matching TRBD1. Germline V gives CDR1 SGHRS, CDR2 YFSETQ. Trimming cost V 2 bases and J 4 bases; bases outside gene matches: 20. This CDR3 has 19 residues. This CDR3 is CASSFFPPTGTATVYGYTF. For the CDR3, the DNA is TGCGCCAGCAGCTTCTTCCCCCCCACCGGGACAGCGACGGTCTATGGCTACACCTTC.

The chain joins TRBV6-4 to TRBJ2-5; 7 bases line up with TRBD1. Germline V gene sequence: CDR1 MRHNA, CDR2 SNTAGT. The CDR3 sequence is 15 residues long. Losses at the gene ends were 2 bases for V and 1 base for J; bases not matched to a gene: 4. The CDR3 DNA is TGTGCCAGCAGTGACGCGAGACAGGGCCAAGAGACCCAGTACTTC. Translating gives CASSDARQGQETQYF.

The chain uses TRBV9 and TRBJ2-2; no clear D gene. This CDR3 has 15 amino acids. Germline V gene sequence: CDR1 SGDLS, CDR2 YYNGEE. Trimming left V 0 bases short and J 1 base short, with 7 bases between. The CDR3 reads CASSVVAVNTGELFF. CDR3 nucleotide sequence: TGTGCCAGCAGCGTAGTGGCAGTGAACACCGGGGAGCTGTTTTTT.

This sequence joins TRBV6-5 and TRBJ1-2; the match to TRBD1 covers 10 bases. CDR1 is MNHEY, CDR2 SVGAGI, per germline. The V segment lost 5 bases and the J segment 4 bases; nucleotides outside the gene matches: 4. The CDR3 spans 14 residues. The CDR3 DNA sequence: TGTGCCAGCAGTGACAGGGGGCTAGGCTATGGCTACACCTTC. Residues: CASSDRGLGYGYTF.

J is TRBJ2-3 and V is TRBV6-5; 11 nucleotides line up with TRBD2. Germline assignment: CDR1 MNHEY and CDR2 SVGAGI. With 0 bases clipped from V and 9 bases from J, the junction kept 8 bases outside the gene matches. The CDR3 contains 16 residues. The CDR3 is CASSYSIAGGLGTQYF. As DNA, the CDR3 is TGTGCCAGCAGTTACTCGATAGCGGGGGGGCTGGGGACGCAGTATTTT.

The chain links TRBV11-2 to TRBJ2-3; TRBD1 matches at 12 bases. V trimming: 4 bases; J trimming: 4 bases; junction bases outside the gene matches: 6. Germline V CDR1 and CDR2: SGHAT, FQNNGV. The CDR3 has 16 amino acids. The CDR3 bases are TGTGCCAGCAGCTACCGGGACAGGGGGCACTCAGATACGCAGTATTTT. Amino acid sequence: CASSYRDRGHSDTQYF.

The chain joins TRBV10-3 to TRBJ2-3; TRBD2 aligns across 14 bases. V lost 5 bases to trimming and J lost 6 bases; unmatched junction nucleotides: 4. CDR3 length: 15 amino acids. Germline loops: CDR1 ENHRY, CDR2 SYGVKD. The CDR3 here is CAISMTSGGGDTQYF. The DNA of the CDR3 is TGTGCCATCAGTATGACTAGCGGGGGGGGTGATACGCAGTATTTT.

The table lists this clone with a few counts. The chain carries TRBV6-1 and TRBJ1-3; 7 bases match TRBD1. Germline V CDR1 and CDR2: MNHNS, SASEGT. The CDR3 has 19 residues. V was pared by 2 bases and J by 0 bases, with 13 bases of the junction left unmatched. The CDR3 protein is CASSEFGFGTAGSGNTIYF. CDR3 nucleotides: TGTGCCAGCAGTGAATTTGGCTTTGGGACAGCGGGCTCTGGAAACACCATATATTTT.

This chain joins TRBV2 and TRBJ1-2; TRBD1 matches at 12 bases. Germline lookup yields CDR1 SNHLY and CDR2 FYNNEI. CDR3 size: 17 residues. V shed 3 bases and J 0 bases; nucleotides not matched to a gene: 5. CDR3 region: CASSEGQGALANYGYTF. The CDR3 DNA reads TGTGCCAGCAGTGAGGGACAGGGGGCGCTGGCTAACTATGGCTACACCTTC.

The chain combines TRBV5-1 with TRBJ1-1; a possible D gene is TRBD1 (6 bases). Trimming removed 6 bases at V and 0 bases at J, with 12 bases between. CDR3 length: 14 residues. The V gene's germline CDR1 is SGHRS and CDR2 YFSETQ. The CDR3 DNA reads TGCGCCAGCACCCTGAGGGGGTTGAACACTGAAGCTTTCTTT. The encoded protein is CASTLRGLNTEAFF.

This rearrangement joins TRBV19 to TRBJ1-5, with D unclear. V lost 5 bases, J lost 6 bases, and 8 bases lay in between. Germline CDR1 and CDR2: LNHDA and SQIVND (reference sequence). This CDR3 has 12 residues. The CDR3 nucleotides read TGTGCCAGTAGTCCTCAGGTTCAGCCCCAGCATTTT. It translates to CASSPQVQPQHF. Using reference TRBV19 and TRBJ1-5 for the parts outside the CDR3, the full variable domain is DGGITQSPKYLFRKEGQNVTLSCEQNLNHDAMYWYRQDPGQGLRLIYYSQIVNDFQKGDIAEGYSVSREKKESFPLTVTSAQKNPTAFYLCASSPQVQPQHFGDGTRLSIL.